One sample yielded the 32 T cell receptor beta chains listed below, sequenced in a study of beta chain features in type 1 diabetes. The study, taken as a whole, reports: The study found moderately but significantly shorter TCRB CDR3s in all four CD4+ subsets of Type 1 diabetes patients.

These receptors have no known antigen. Since all of the isolated RNA was reverse transcribed, expressed TCRB transcripts were what got sequenced. The assay was immunoSEQ multiplex PCR, and TCRdb's table has in-frame clones only and misses some. This sample has some 240,000 clones, with 16% found just once. The sample consisted of naive CD4+ T cells from blood. These receptors all stem from a man aged 25-45 years with type 1 diabetes.

This clone came up once. V usage is TRBV7-2 and J usage is TRBJ2-5; D is perhaps TRBD1 or TRBD2 (5 bases each). V was shortened by 5 bases and J by 0 bases, with 10 bases between the two germline ends. This CDR3 region has 14 residues. Germline CDR1 SGHTA, CDR2 FQGNSA. This CDR3 reads CASSLGTHQETQYF. The CDR3 nucleotides read TGTGCCAGCAGCCTCGGGACGCACCAAGAGACCCAGTACTTC.

The chain joins TRBV5-1 to TRBJ2-2; 7 bases are shared with TRBD2. Per the germline V gene, CDR1 is SGHRS and CDR2 is YFSETQ. The CDR3 has 15 residues. Losses at the gene ends were 0 bases for V and 3 bases for J; bases not matched to a gene: 2. The CDR3 sequence: CASSLGLADTGELFF. The CDR3 DNA reads as TGCGCCAGCAGCTTGGGCCTAGCGGACACCGGGGAGCTGTTTTTT.

The chain combines TRBV11-1 with TRBJ2-6, with D possibly matching TRBD1 (5 bases). Germline V gene sequence: CDR1 SGHAT, CDR2 FQDESV (reference sequence). This CDR3 has 16 residues. V dropped 3 bases and J dropped 4 bases, with 13 bases sitting between them. The CDR3 DNA reads as TGTGCCAGCAGCTTGACAGCCAGTCTGGGGGCCAACGTCCTGACTTTC. Protein product: CASSLTASLGANVLTF.

This clone showed up just a few times. V is TRBV5-1 and J is TRBJ2-7; 9 bases map to TRBD2. Germline V lookup: CDR1 SGHRS, CDR2 YFSETQ. V dropped 1 base and J dropped 2; count of bases not matched to a gene: 7. The CDR3 is 16 amino acids. CDR3 DNA: TGCGCCAGCAGCTTGAGTAGCGGGAGAGGCACCTACGAGCAGTACTTC. Amino acid sequence: CASSLSSGRGTYEQYF.

This clone has more than one count but fewer than ten. The rearrangement uses TRBV9 and TRBJ2-7; D remains unclear. Trimming shortened V by 4 bases and J by 1 base, and 12 bases separated the two germline ends. This CDR3 has 14 residues. Germline CDR1 and CDR2: SGDLS and YYNGEE. The CDR3 protein is CASSPDPTSYEQYF. As DNA, the CDR3 is TGTGCCAGCAGCCCGGACCCTACTTCCTACGAGCAGTACTTC. Drawing the rest from reference TRBV9 and TRBJ2-7, the complete variable domain is DSGVTQTPKHLITATGQRVTLRCSPRSGDLSVYWYQQSLDQGLQFLIQYYNGEERAKGNILERFSAQQFPDLHSELNLSSLELGDSALYFCASSPDPTSYEQYFGPGTRLTVT.

The chain has TRBV9 and TRBJ1-1; D uncertain. This CDR3 has 13 amino acids. Between the trimmed V and J ends, which lost 0 bases and 7 bases, there was a span of 10 bases. Germline CDR1 is SGDLS and CDR2 is YYNGEE. CDR3 in amino acids: CASSVGVEIEAFF. The CDR3 DNA follows: TGTGCCAGCAGCGTAGGGGTAGAGATTGAAGCTTTCTTT.

This chain links TRBV27 with TRBJ2-7, with 10 bases aligning to TRBD1. V shed 6 bases, J shed 6 bases, and the junction held 5 bases outside the gene matches. The CDR3 loop spans 13 amino acids. The germline CDR1 and CDR2 sequences are MNHEY and SMNVEV (reference sequence). The CDR3 is CASRSGQGGEQYF. DNA of the CDR3: TGTGCCAGCAGATCCGGACAGGGGGGCGAGCAGTACTTC.

The chain couples TRBV30 to TRBJ2-1, with 11 positions matching TRBD2. The CDR3 has 18 residues. CDR1 and CDR2 from the germline V gene are GTSNPN and SVGIG (reference sequence). J was trimmed by 1 base and V by 4 bases; bases with no gene match: 12. The CDR3 nucleotides read TGTGCCTGGAAAAGAACGTCTAGCGGGAGGCGATCCTACAATGAGCAGTTCTTC. Amino acids: CAWKRTSSGRRSYNEQFF.

The chain links TRBV27 to TRBJ2-2; tentative D call: TRBD1 (5 bases). The germline V gene has CDR1 MNHEY and CDR2 SMNVEV (reference sequence). CDR3 length: 15 residues. The V and J ends lost 8 bases and 7 bases respectively, with 20 bases between them. CDR3 amino acids: CASFPSGAGGGELFF. The DNA of the CDR3 is TGTGCCAGCTTCCCCTCTGGGGCAGGTGGCGGGGAGCTGTTTTTT.

V and J are TRBV28 and TRBJ2-1; D is possibly TRBD2 (6 bases). The V end lost 5 bases, the J end lost 0 bases, and 11 bases lay between the germline ends. Germline values: CDR1 MDHEN, CDR2 SYDVKM. This CDR3 comprises 15 residues. The CDR3: CASSPSDSSYNEQFF. As DNA, the CDR3 is TGTGCCAGCAGTCCTAGCGACAGCTCCTACAATGAGCAGTTCTTC.

V is TRBV25-1 and J is TRBJ2-7; D is tentatively TRBD1 or TRBD2 (5 bases each). V was pared by 6 bases and J by 8 bases, with 20 bases between. The CDR3 is 14 amino acids. CDR1 and CDR2 (germline): MGHDK, SYGVNS. The CDR3 bases are TGTGCCAGCAGCCTCTCGGGACCTCCGGTAAAGCAGTACTTC. Translation: CASSLSGPPVKQYF.

This chain connects TRBV29-1 to TRBJ1-1; D is ambiguous. V lost 4 bases to trimming and J lost 3 bases, with 15 bases between them. The CDR3 loop spans 14 amino acids. Germline V gene lookup returns CDR1 SQVTM and CDR2 ANQGSEA. DNA for the CDR3: TGCAGCGTTGGAAGTTATTCTCTCGACACTGAAGCTTTCTTT. Amino acids: CSVGSYSLDTEAFF.

This clone has only a few counts. Other DNA variants within this sample encode the same CDR3. The chain uses TRBV20-1 and TRBJ2-5; D remains ambiguous. Per the germline V gene, CDR1 is DFQATT and CDR2 is SNEGSKA (reference sequence). With 1 base removed from V and 4 bases from J, the gap between germline ends came to 4 bases. This CDR3 contains 11 residues. The CDR3 region is CSARALETQYF. For the CDR3, the DNA is TGCAGTGCTAGAGCTTTAGAGACCCAGTACTTC.

The genes are TRBV29-1 and TRBJ1-5; a weak D match, TRBD1 (6 bases). Trimming removed 7 bases at V and 5 bases at J, with 6 bases between. The CDR3 totals 10 residues. Germline V gene sequence: CDR1 SQVTM, CDR2 ANQGSEA. The CDR3 loop reads CSAGDQPQHF. In DNA, the CDR3 is TGCAGCGCAGGGGATCAGCCCCAGCATTTT.

This clone was detected only once. CDR3 loop: CASSDQRDNYGYTF. The DNA of the CDR3 is TGTGCCAGCAGTGACCAACGGGACAACTATGGCTACACCTTC. V and J are TRBV25-1 and TRBJ1-2; D possibly corresponds to TRBD1 (5 bases). V gave up 3 bases and J gave up 2 bases, with 10 bases separating them. This CDR3 is 14 amino acids long. Germline V gene lookup returns CDR1 MGHDK and CDR2 SYGVNS.

The chain carries TRBV27 and TRBJ2-3, with unresolved D. The germline V and J ends were trimmed by 5 bases and 1 base, with 7 bases remaining between them. Germline loops: CDR1 MNHEY, CDR2 SMNVEV (reference sequence). The CDR3 runs to 13 residues. The CDR3 DNA reads TGTGCCAGCAGTGACGACGGCACAGATACGCAGTATTTT. Amino acids: CASSDDGTDTQYF.

This chain connects TRBV2 to TRBJ2-1; D unclear. Trimming stripped 2 bases from V and 5 bases from J, with 10 bases between. Germline loops: CDR1 SNHLY, CDR2 FYNNEI. This CDR3 contains 14 residues. The CDR3 sequence is CASSERLVNNEQFF. As DNA, the CDR3 is TGTGCCAGCAGTGAACGGCTAGTGAACAATGAGCAGTTCTTC.

The gene calls are TRBV10-3 and TRBJ1-2; no reliable D call. Looked up from germline, CDR1 is ENHRY and CDR2 is SYGVKD. The CDR3 spans 11 residues. Trimming took off 3 bases at V and 3 bases at J, with 2 bases between the two ends. CDR3 DNA: TGTGCCATCAGTGACCACTATGGCTACACCTTC. Its translation is CAISDHYGYTF.

This clone was seen a few times. The same CDR3 can be traced to other DNA sequences in this sample. V is TRBV30 and J is TRBJ2-1; possibly TRBD1 or TRBD2 for D (5 bases each). V lost 0 bases, J lost 10 bases, and 7 bases lay in between. The germline V gene has CDR1 GTSNPN and CDR2 SVGIG (reference sequence). This CDR3 spans 11 amino acids. CDR3 protein: CAWSVRGEQFF. DNA of the CDR3: TGTGCCTGGAGTGTGAGGGGAGAGCAGTTCTTC.

The rearrangement joins TRBV28 to TRBJ1-2, with a possible D match to TRBD1 (6 bases). The CDR3 spans 12 residues. V was shortened by 6 bases and J by 9 bases, with 14 bases between the two germline ends. CDR1 MDHEN and CDR2 SYDVKM come from the germline V gene. The CDR3 DNA is TGTGCCAGCAGCAGTACAGGGACTAGCTACACCTTC. This translates into CASSSTGTSYTF.

The chain employs TRBV6-5 and TRBJ1-5; D perhaps matches TRBD1 (5 bases). The V and J ends lost 2 bases and 5 bases respectively, with 10 bases between them. CDR1 and CDR2 (germline): MNHEY, SVGAGI. The CDR3 covers 14 residues. As DNA, the CDR3 is TGTGCCAGCAGTTACCTGGGGCTAGATCAGCCCCAGCATTTT. Protein: CASSYLGLDQPQHF.

The chain's CDR3 is CASREPGLRGETQYF. Written as DNA, the CDR3 is TGTGCCAGCAGGGAACCGGGCCTTAGAGGGGAGACCCAGTACTTC. The chain couples TRBV7-9 to TRBJ2-5, with D perhaps TRBD2 (5 bases). The germline gives CDR1 SEHNR, CDR2 FQNEAQ (reference sequence). CDR3 length: 15 amino acids. With 6 bases removed from V and 5 bases from J, the gap between germline ends came to 19 bases. The whole variable domain, filled in from reference TRBV7-9 and TRBJ2-5, reads DTGVSQNPRHKITKRGQNVTFRCDPISEHNRLYWYRQTLGQGPEFLTYFQNEAQLEKSRLLSDRFSAERPKGSFSTLEIQRTEQGDSAMYLCASREPGLRGETQYFGPGTRLLVL.

This clone was detected only a few times. The genes are TRBV7-8 and TRBJ1-5, with no clear D. Trimming removed 4 bases from V and 0 bases from J, with 7 bases in between. This CDR3 contains 14 residues. Germline V gene lookup returns CDR1 SGHVS and CDR2 FQNEAQ. For the CDR3, the DNA is TGTGCCAGCAGCTACACTGATAGCAATCAGCCCCAGCATTTT. This sequence encodes CASSYTDSNQPQHF.

Comments on this clone: The sample carries other DNA sequences with the same CDR3. The chain couples TRBV9 to TRBJ1-1; D unresolved. V was pared by 0 bases and J by 1 base, with 4 bases between. The CDR3 spans 13 residues. Germline CDR1 and CDR2: SGDLS and YYNGEE. Here the CDR3 DNA reads TGTGCCAGCAGCGTAGCAGGGAACACTGAAGCTTTCTTT. Translating gives CASSVAGNTEAFF.

The rearrangement uses TRBV7-6 and TRBJ1-2; 9 positions agree with TRBD1. The CDR3 is 15 amino acids. Germline lookup yields CDR1 SGHVS and CDR2 FNYEAQ. The V and J ends lost 1 base and 4 bases, in that order; junction bases with no gene match: 4. CDR3 amino acids: CASSLGTGEGYGYTF. The CDR3 DNA follows: TGTGCCAGCAGCTTAGGGACAGGGGAAGGCTATGGCTACACCTTC.

This clone was counted a few times. J is TRBJ1-2 and V is TRBV30; D unresolved. Per the germline V gene, CDR1 is GTSNPN and CDR2 is SVGIG (reference sequence). Deletions cut 0 bases from V and 5 bases from J, with 10 bases between. The CDR3 runs to 13 residues. This chain's CDR3 is CAWSVREDYGYTF. Here the CDR3 DNA reads TGTGCCTGGAGTGTACGCGAAGATTATGGCTACACCTTC.

The CDR3, as DNA: TGCAGTGCCGCCGGATCCCCAGGGGCCACAGATACGCAGTATTTT. Residues: CSAAGSPGATDTQYF. The J gene is TRBJ2-3, the V gene TRBV29-1; D might be TRBD1 (6 bases). The germline V gene encodes CDR1 SQVTM and CDR2 ANQGSEA. The CDR3 runs to 15 residues.

In its sample, this clone was seen a few times. This chain connects TRBV14 to TRBJ2-1; D ambiguous. V was cut by 0 bases and J by 6 bases, with 0 bases left in between. The germline V gene has CDR1 SGHDN and CDR2 FVKESK. The CDR3 extends over 11 amino acids. CDR3 residues: CASSQDNEQFF. Here the CDR3 DNA reads TGTGCCAGCAGCCAAGACAATGAGCAGTTCTTC.

The CDR3 region is CASSLATGGTEAFF. The DNA for the CDR3 is TGTGCCAGCAGCTTAGCGACTGGGGGCACTGAAGCTTTCTTT. This chain links TRBV7-9 with TRBJ1-1; D is possibly TRBD1 (5 bases). The CDR3 has 14 residues. V lost 0 bases and J lost 4, with 9 bases in between. The germline CDR1 and CDR2 sequences are SEHNR and FQNEAQ (reference sequence).

This clone was seen only a few times. The chain carries TRBV7-9 and TRBJ2-1, with a possible D match to TRBD2 (5 bases). CDR3 length: 15 residues. Germline V gene data show CDR1 as SEHNR and CDR2 as FQNEAQ (reference sequence). The germline V and J ends were trimmed by 3 bases and 5 bases, with 14 bases remaining between them. This CDR3 reads CASSLSGYLNNEQFF. The CDR3 bases are TGTGCCAGCAGCTTGAGCGGTTATCTGAACAATGAGCAGTTCTTC.

In this sample, this clone turned up a few times. The V and J genes are TRBV18 and TRBJ2-1; 7 nucleotides align to TRBD1. V was pared by 3 bases and J by 9 bases, with 11 bases of the junction left unmatched. Germline CDR1 and CDR2: KGHSH and LQKENI. CDR3 length equals 15 residues. Written as DNA, the CDR3 is TGTGCCAGCTCACCTCCGGGACAGACAATGGGTGAGCAGTTCTTC. Translation: CASSPPGQTMGEQFF. Full variable domain (outside the CDR3, taken from reference TRBV18 and TRBJ2-1): NAGVMQNPRHLVRRRGQEARLRCSPMKGHSHVYWYRQLPEEGLKFMVYLQKENIIDESGMPKERFSAEFPKEGPSILRIQQVVRGDSAAYFCASSPPGQTMGEQFFGPGTRLTVL.

CDR3 sequence (DNA): TGTGCCAGCAGTTGGACAGGGGACCCCTACGAGCAGTACTTC. Protein product: CASSWTGDPYEQYF. The chain recombines TRBV28 with TRBJ2-7, with 9 nucleotides matching TRBD1. The V gene's germline CDR1 is MDHEN and CDR2 SYDVKM. This CDR3 is built from 14 residues. The junction had 3 bases not matched to a gene; V was cut back by 4 bases and J by 2 bases.